The T cell receptor (beta chain) under discussion was sequenced for a study of T-cell reconstitution after alpha-beta-depleted transplantation in children. The CDR3 is 15 residues long. Per the germline V gene, CDR1 is DFQATT and CDR2 is SNEGSKA (reference sequence). V lost 1 base, J lost 3 bases, and 10 bases lay in between. The library targeted TCRbeta and was prepared with unique molecular identifiers. TCRdb independently ran MiXCR on the PCR reads; one entry per CDR3 protein. The sample consists of 400,000 to 450,000 distinct CDR3 sequences, roughly 43% of them appearing once. Comment on this clonotype: The antigen remains unidentified.

Study outcomes and limitations: Some patients' high day-60 TCRbeta diversity was attributed to recipient cells surviving conditioning. Newly produced T cells mostly provided counts and TCRbeta diversity after one year, as hyperexpanded clones declined. Reportedly, alpha-beta T cells present about two months post-transplant originated from several hundred expanded clones of graft origin.

The sequencing used PBMCs, collected before TCRalphabeta/CD19-depleted stem cell transplant. The sequence came from a girl aged 2 to 10 with aplastic anemia, due to receive a stem cell transplant. The chain combines TRBV20-1 with TRBJ2-6; possibly TRBD2 for D (5 bases). CDR3 residues: CSARGETFGANVLTF. The CDR3 DNA is TGCAGTGCTAGAGGGGAGACATTTGGGGCCAACGTCCTGACTTTC.